Reported below is one T cell receptor beta chain. The data originate from a study of control samples from healthy donors and cancer patients. Libraries were prepared by immunoSEQ multiplex PCR; TCRdb keeps only in-frame clonotypes and omits some of them. The sample holds 130,000 or so clones, about 88% seen once. The CDR3 is made up of 13 amino acids. Trimming removed 9 bases from V and 3 bases from J; junction bases left unmatched: 6. Germline assignment: CDR1 LGHNT and CDR2 FRNRAP. Sequences were obtained from blood. The clonotype was recovered from a man aged 50 to 60 in good health. This chain joins TRBV12-5 and TRBJ1-2; the match to TRBD1 covers 8 bases. The CDR3 loop reads CASNRGTDYGYTF. In DNA, the CDR3 is TGTGCTAGCAACAGGGGGACGGACTATGGCTACACCTTC.